Listed here are 10 T cell receptor beta chains from one sample, sequenced in a study of OX40 agonist ivuxolimab in advanced cancers. Some clones are missing from TCRdb's copy, which holds only in-frame ones; the method was immunoSEQ multiplex PCR. The repertoire holds 60,000 to 100,000 clones, around 90% seen once, with less than 0.25% in the top ten. Here the sequenced sample was CD4+ or CD8+ T cells sorted from blood, taken in a trial of the OX40 agonist ivuxolimab. The origin of the receptors is an adult with an advanced solid tumor such as melanoma, head and neck, liver or kidney cancer.

CDR3 loop: CASSANAPGGEQYF. CDR3 coding DNA: TGTGCCAGCAGCGCCAATGCCCCGGGAGGCGAGCAGTACTTC. The chain combines TRBV27 with TRBJ2-7; TRBD2 matches 7 bases. The germline V gene encodes CDR1 MNHEY and CDR2 SMNVEV (reference sequence). CDR3 length equals 14 residues. V was clipped by 6 bases and J by 6 bases; unmatched bases: 11.

V is TRBV4-2 and J is TRBJ2-4, with a possible D match to TRBD2 (6 bases). This CDR3 contains 14 residues. The V gene's germline CDR1 is LGHNA and CDR2 YNFKEQ. V lost 4 bases, J lost 6 bases, and 13 bases lay in between. The CDR3 sequence is CASSPGLSSNIQYF. In DNA form, the CDR3 reads TGTGCCAGCAGCCCTGGACTATCATCAAACATTCAGTACTTC.

The CDR3 is CSAKTSGGDNEQFF. For the CDR3, the DNA is TGCAGCGCCAAAACTAGCGGAGGGGACAATGAGCAGTTCTTC. The chain carries TRBV29-1 and TRBJ2-1; the match to TRBD2 covers 8 bases. The CDR3 has 14 residues. CDR1 SQVTM and CDR2 ANQGSEA come from the germline V gene. V lost 7 bases to trimming and J lost 5 bases; unmatched junction nucleotides: 10.

The rearrangement links TRBV10-3 to TRBJ2-5, with 14 bases matching TRBD2. Germline V gene sequence: CDR1 ENHRY, CDR2 SYGVKD. The CDR3 runs to 19 residues. J gave up 5 bases and V 4 bases, and 15 bases lay outside the gene matches. DNA of the CDR3: TGTGCCATCAGTGCACCAGGGACTAGCGGGAGTACCGGGGTGGAGACCCAGTACTTC. Protein product: CAISAPGTSGSTGVETQYF.

The chain is built from TRBV19 and TRBJ2-1; 11 positions agree with TRBD2. Germline V gene sequence: CDR1 LNHDA, CDR2 SQIVND (reference sequence). The CDR3 extends over 16 amino acids. The trim removed 1 base at V and 3 bases at J, leaving 2 bases unmatched. In DNA, the CDR3 is TGTGCCAGTAGTATAGGACTAGCGGGATTCTACAATGAGCAGTTCTTC. This gives the protein CASSIGLAGFYNEQFF.

CDR3 region: CASSEAGGTWAKNIQYF. CDR3 sequence (DNA): TGTGCCAGCAGTGAAGCGGGAGGGACCTGGGCCAAAAACATTCAGTACTTC. The V gene is TRBV6-1, the J gene TRBJ2-4; 7 bases map to TRBD2. The CDR3 loop spans 17 amino acids. The V gene end was trimmed by 0 bases and the J gene end by 1 base; junction bases not matched to a gene: 6. CDR1 is MNHNS, CDR2 SASEGT, per germline.

V is TRBV7-6 and J is TRBJ2-3; D gene uncertain. Trimming took 3 bases from V and 0 from J, leaving 4 bases between them. CDR3 length: 13 amino acids. CDR1 is SGHVS, CDR2 FNYEAQ, per germline. The CDR3 bases are TGTGCCAGCAGCTTCGCCAGCACAGATACGCAGTATTTT. Protein sequence: CASSFASTDTQYF.

This clone was counted a single time. V gene TRBV27 combines with J gene TRBJ2-3, with no clear D. This CDR3 contains 14 residues. Germline CDR1 is MNHEY and CDR2 is SMNVEV (reference sequence). Trimming removed 6 bases at V and 2 bases at J, with 12 bases between. CDR3 protein: CASSNTHLTDTQYF. The CDR3 DNA sequence: TGTGCCAGCAGCAACACACACCTCACAGATACGCAGTATTTT.

CDR3 loop: CSAEDYGYTF. The CDR3 coding sequence is TGCAGTGCGGAAGACTATGGCTACACCTTC. V gene TRBV20-1 combines with J gene TRBJ1-2, with D hard to call. V lost 6 bases and J lost 3, with 5 bases in between. This CDR3 comprises 10 residues. Germline loops: CDR1 DFQATT, CDR2 SNEGSKA (reference sequence).

The chain is built from TRBV6-5 and TRBJ1-1; weak D call: TRBD1 (5 bases). The CDR3 runs 15 residues. Looked up from germline, CDR1 is MNHEY and CDR2 is SVGAGI. Trimming removed 5 bases at V and 1 base at J, with 14 bases between. CDR3 sequence reads: CASSPGGDWNTEAFF. The CDR3 region has the DNA TGTGCCAGCAGTCCCGGGGGGGACTGGAACACTGAAGCTTTCTTT.